Listed below are T cell receptor beta chains from one sample, sequenced in a study of cytomegalovirus exposure and HLA in healthy donors. Assay used: immunoSEQ multiplex PCR; TCRdb lists only in-frame clones, some missing. The sample records 100,000 to 150,000 clones, 74% being singletons. Sequenced sample: PBMCs. These receptors were taken from a woman in her 50s in good health and CMV-seropositive. The conserved cysteine and the conserved F or W are not part of the CDR3 here. Each record gives: V gene, clone size, J gene, CDR3 length, CDR3 protein. Clone size is stated in some rows and not others, as once, few, many or a class when expanded.

V gene: TRBV6-5; clone size: -; J gene: TRBJ2-3; CDR3 length: 12; CDR3 protein: ASSQRGGGNTQY
V gene: TRBV19; clone size: -; J gene: TRBJ2-5; CDR3 length: 12; CDR3 protein: ASSIRLAQETQY
V gene: TRBV19; clone size: -; J gene: TRBJ2-2; CDR3 length: 11; CDR3 protein: ASRYRGAGELF
V gene: TRBV9; clone size: few; J gene: TRBJ1-6; CDR3 length: 14; CDR3 protein: ASSVDEGIENSPLH
V gene: TRBV27; clone size: -; J gene: TRBJ1-5; CDR3 length: 13; CDR3 protein: ASSLQGARNQPQH
V gene: TRBV27; clone size: few; J gene: TRBJ1-6; CDR3 length: 12; CDR3 protein: ASSPGTGPEPLH
V gene: TRBV25-1; clone size: -; J gene: TRBJ1-2; CDR3 length: 15; CDR3 protein: ASSAAQGQGFGYGYT
V gene: TRBV28; clone size: -; J gene: TRBJ2-1; CDR3 length: 9; CDR3 protein: ASSFFGGEF
V gene: TRBV2; clone size: -; J gene: TRBJ2-1; CDR3 length: 12; CDR3 protein: ASRGQGAYNEQF
V gene: TRBV6-6; clone size: -; J gene: TRBJ2-2; CDR3 length: 13; CDR3 protein: ASRIRDRVLGELF
V gene: TRBV5-1; clone size: -; J gene: TRBJ2-7; CDR3 length: 14; CDR3 protein: ASSLKTSQSSYEQY
V gene: TRBV5-6; clone size: -; J gene: TRBJ2-5; CDR3 length: 11; CDR3 protein: ASSLTRGETQY
V gene: TRBV5-1; clone size: -; J gene: TRBJ1-3; CDR3 length: 16; CDR3 protein: ASSFTGSAGATGNTIY
V gene: TRBV11-2; clone size: -; J gene: TRBJ2-1; CDR3 length: 14; CDR3 protein: ASSYRQGASYNEQF
V gene: TRBV27; clone size: once; J gene: TRBJ1-2; CDR3 length: 12; CDR3 protein: ASSLRDSGYGYT
V gene: TRBV28; clone size: -; J gene: TRBJ2-1; CDR3 length: 12; CDR3 protein: ASSGGDFYNEQF
V gene: TRBV6-1; clone size: once; J gene: TRBJ1-2; CDR3 length: 12; CDR3 protein: ASSDGSAIYGYT
V gene: TRBV7-8; clone size: -; J gene: TRBJ1-6; CDR3 length: 15; CDR3 protein: ASRLGLGSSYNSPLH
V gene: TRBV4-3; clone size: -; J gene: TRBJ1-5; CDR3 length: 13; CDR3 protein: ASSQGTAINQPQH
V gene: TRBV6-6; clone size: -; J gene: TRBJ1-5; CDR3 length: 13; CDR3 protein: ASSYEEGSNQPQH
V gene: TRBV6-5; clone size: few; J gene: TRBJ1-3; CDR3 length: 14; CDR3 protein: ASSSPTGPHGNTIY
V gene: TRBV5-1; clone size: -; J gene: TRBJ2-4; CDR3 length: 13; CDR3 protein: ASSPATGAKNIQY
V gene: TRBV28; clone size: -; J gene: TRBJ1-3; CDR3 length: 11; CDR3 protein: ASRLGLGNTIY
V gene: TRBV1; clone size: -; J gene: TRBJ2-3; CDR3 length: 14; CDR3 protein: TSSQLASGGGDTQY
V gene: TRBV9; clone size: once; J gene: TRBJ1-5; CDR3 length: 13; CDR3 protein: ASSVGQGINQPQH
V gene: TRBV6-6; clone size: -; J gene: TRBJ2-1; CDR3 length: 10; CDR3 protein: ASSTTGDEQF
V gene: TRBV5-6; clone size: -; J gene: TRBJ2-7; CDR3 length: 11; CDR3 protein: ASSLGNRGEQY
V gene: TRBV10-3; clone size: few; J gene: TRBJ1-3; CDR3 length: 10; CDR3 protein: AIGQGGNTIY
V gene: TRBV9; clone size: -; J gene: TRBJ2-2; CDR3 length: 12; CDR3 protein: ASSAQQVTGELF
V gene: TRBV6-6; clone size: few; J gene: TRBJ2-3; CDR3 length: 11; CDR3 protein: ASSWTATDTQY
V gene: TRBV28; clone size: -; J gene: TRBJ2-5; CDR3 length: 12; CDR3 protein: ASSFGQSRETQY
V gene: TRBV19; clone size: -; J gene: TRBJ1-2; CDR3 length: 12; CDR3 protein: ASILESEPTNFT
V gene: TRBV11-2; clone size: -; J gene: TRBJ1-2; CDR3 length: 9; CDR3 protein: ASGDNYGYT
V gene: TRBV2; clone size: -; J gene: TRBJ2-1; CDR3 length: 12; CDR3 protein: ASSDRSGGTAQF
V gene: TRBV10-2; clone size: -; J gene: TRBJ2-7; CDR3 length: 12; CDR3 protein: ASSGRGLAYEQY
V gene: TRBV5-1; clone size: -; J gene: TRBJ1-5; CDR3 length: 12; CDR3 protein: ASSLGTGNQPQH
V gene: TRBV19; clone size: -; J gene: TRBJ1-5; CDR3 length: 11; CDR3 protein: ASSWTGYQPQH
V gene: TRBV19; clone size: -; J gene: TRBJ2-5; CDR3 length: 10; CDR3 protein: AGDRDQETQY
V gene: TRBV28; clone size: -; J gene: TRBJ2-5; CDR3 length: 12; CDR3 protein: ASSLGQGGETQY
V gene: TRBV5-1; clone size: -; J gene: TRBJ2-3; CDR3 length: 13; CDR3 protein: ASSGLGQGTDTQY
V gene: TRBV5-1; clone size: -; J gene: TRBJ2-1; CDR3 length: 13; CDR3 protein: ASSFRGGVVDEQF
V gene: TRBV29-1; clone size: few; J gene: TRBJ2-5; CDR3 length: 15; CDR3 protein: SVNRQGHTLYEETQY